Reported below is one TCR beta chain. Its antigen is unidentified. The sample is drawn from a study of shared clonotypes between healthy human individuals. General observations from the study: In contrast to clonotypes shared by all four donors, non-shared clonotypes had lower generation probabilities.

The data were produced by immunoSEQ multiplex PCR, yet TCRdb's version contains in-frame clones alone and is incomplete. There are fewer than 1.8 million clones in the sample; approximately 98.5% occur only once, and around 0.38% lies in the top ten. The V gene's germline CDR1 is MNHEY and CDR2 SVGAGI. V lost 7 bases, J lost 0 bases, and 4 bases stayed unmatched. This CDR3 region has 15 residues. Sequencing used naive CD4+ T cells sorted from blood. As for subset: CD45RA+ positively selected. This TCR was recovered from a man aged 25-45 years in good health. This chain uses TRBV6-5 with TRBJ2-2; 8 bases map to TRBD1. The CDR3 spells CASKRTGTNTGELFF. The CDR3 DNA is TGTGCCAGCAAAAGGACAGGGACGAACACCGGGGAGCTGTTTTTT.